Below, 28 T cell receptor beta chains from the same sample are listed, as sequenced in a study of OX40 agonist ivuxolimab in advanced cancers. Library creation used the immunoSEQ multiplex PCR assay. TCRdb retrieved this table from immuneACCESS and kept in-frame rearrangements only. Not all clones are present; in checked studies, unresolved V genes account for under half, and no reason is known for the remainder. In all, the sample holds about 75,000 clones, and roughly nine tenths of those were seen once. The ten biggest clones cover around 0.39% of the sample. The sequencing used CD4+ or CD8+ T cells sorted from blood, collected in a trial of the OX40 agonist ivuxolimab. The receptor source for this set is an adult with an advanced solid tumor such as melanoma, head and neck, liver or kidney cancer.

The rearrangement uses TRBV5-1 and TRBJ1-5, with D perhaps matching TRBD1 (6 bases). The germline V and J ends were trimmed by 2 bases and 0 bases, with 9 bases remaining between them. The CDR3 has 15 amino acids. Germline assignment: CDR1 SGHRS and CDR2 YFSETQ. CDR3 sequence reads: CASSLTGNSNQPQHF. CDR3 nucleotides: TGCGCCAGCAGCTTAACAGGGAATAGCAATCAGCCCCAGCATTTT.

The V gene is TRBV4-1, the J gene TRBJ1-2; D is unresolved. V lost 0 bases and J lost 4, with 9 bases in between. The CDR3 consists of 14 residues. Germline V gene data show CDR1 as MGHRA and CDR2 as YSYEKL. Written as DNA, the CDR3 is TGCGCCAGCAGCCAAGATGGCCGGGGCTATGGCTACACCTTC. It translates to CASSQDGRGYGYTF.

The chain is built from TRBV7-2 and TRBJ2-3; a weak D match, TRBD2 (6 bases). The CDR3 length is 15 residues. Trimming took 0 bases from V and 3 from J, leaving 10 bases between them. Germline V CDR1 and CDR2: SGHTA, FQGNSA. The CDR3 bases are TGTGCCAGCAGCTTAGCGTTGGCGGGAACAGATACGCAGTATTTT. Amino acids: CASSLALAGTDTQYF.

V gene TRBV6-6 combines with J gene TRBJ1-2; D is possibly TRBD1 (5 bases). This CDR3 contains 12 residues. CDR1 MNHNY and CDR2 SVGAGI come from the germline V gene (reference sequence). Deletions cut 4 bases from V and 8 bases from J, with 11 bases between. The CDR3 region is CASSSTGGGYTF. As DNA, the CDR3 is TGTGCCAGCAGTTCAACCGGGGGGGGCTACACCTTC.

The chain uses TRBV7-9 and TRBJ2-1; possibly TRBD2 for D (7 bases). This CDR3 comprises 14 residues. Trimming left V 0 bases short and J 6 bases short, with 9 bases between. CDR1 is SEHNR, CDR2 FQNEAQ, per germline (reference sequence). This CDR3 reads CASSLAGGGNEQFF. The CDR3 region has the DNA TGTGCCAGCAGCTTAGCGGGAGGGGGCAATGAGCAGTTCTTC.

The chain is built from TRBV7-9 and TRBJ2-1; a possible D gene is TRBD2 (5 bases). Trimming shortened V by 0 bases and J by 12 bases, and 12 bases separated the two germline ends. Germline V gene data show CDR1 as SEHNR and CDR2 as FQNEAQ (reference sequence). The CDR3 consists of 13 residues. Here the CDR3 DNA reads TGTGCCAGCAGCTTAGCCGGGAACCCTGTGCAGTTCTTC. Translated, it gives CASSLAGNPVQFF.

As DNA, the CDR3 is TGTGCCAGCAGCGAGGACAGCACAGATACGCAGTATTTT. The encoded protein is CASSEDSTDTQYF. The V and J genes are TRBV5-8 and TRBJ2-3; no clear D gene. CDR1 is SGHTS and CDR2 is YDEGEE in the germline V gene. This CDR3 region has 13 residues. The germline V and J ends were trimmed by 4 bases and 0 bases, with 6 bases remaining between them.

The chain employs TRBV9 and TRBJ1-3; perhaps TRBD1 as D (6 bases). CDR1 is SGDLS and CDR2 is YYNGEE in the germline V gene. CDR3 length equals 17 residues. Between the trimmed V and J ends, which lost 0 bases and 1 base, there was a span of 14 bases. CDR3 residues: CASSVAATRGSGNTIYF. CDR3 in DNA: TGTGCCAGCAGCGTAGCTGCCACTAGGGGGTCTGGAAACACCATATATTTT.

This chain links TRBV5-1 with TRBJ2-3, with D perhaps TRBD2 (5 bases). V was trimmed by 4 bases and J by 6 bases, leaving 18 bases between them. Germline V CDR1 and CDR2: SGHRS, YFSETQ. This CDR3 region has 15 residues. This chain's CDR3 is CASSPGSPSGDTQYF. As DNA, the CDR3 is TGCGCCAGCAGCCCGGGGTCCCCGTCGGGGGATACGCAGTATTTT.

This clone was picked up one time. The V and J genes are TRBV18 and TRBJ1-3; TRBD1 agrees at 9 bases. The CDR3 has 14 amino acids. The ends lost 3 bases at V and 6 bases at J; junction bases unmatched: 3. Per germline, CDR1 KGHSH and CDR2 LQKENI. In nucleotides, the CDR3 is TGTGCCAGCTCACCGGGACAGGGAATAAACACCATATATTTT. It translates to CASSPGQGINTIYF.

This clone was seen a single time. The rearrangement uses TRBV6-5 and TRBJ1-2; D gene uncertain. The CDR3 runs 14 residues. CDR1 and CDR2 from the germline V gene are MNHEY and SVGAGI. V lost 0 bases to trimming and J lost 0 bases, with 5 bases between them. This chain's CDR3 is CASSYSEANYGYTF. For the CDR3, the DNA is TGTGCCAGCAGTTACTCGGAGGCTAACTATGGCTACACCTTC.

This clone was recorded only once. The chain links TRBV7-2 to TRBJ2-1; D may correspond to TRBD1 or TRBD2 (5 bases each). V was clipped by 4 bases and J by 0 bases, with 10 bases between them. The CDR3 is 15 amino acids. Germline V lookup: CDR1 SGHTA, CDR2 FQGNSA. CDR3 nucleotides: TGTGCCAGCAGCTCCCCAGGGAGCTCCTACAATGAGCAGTTCTTC. Protein sequence: CASSSPGSSYNEQFF.

This clone was seen just once. The V and J genes are TRBV27 and TRBJ1-6, with D unclear. Trimming cost V 5 bases and J 9 bases, with 14 bases left between them. Germline V gene lookup returns CDR1 MNHEY and CDR2 SMNVEV (reference sequence). The CDR3 sequence is 14 residues long. The CDR3 bases are TGTGCCAGCAGTCTAACCTCCGTAGGTTCACCCCTCCACTTT. Translating it yields CASSLTSVGSPLHF.

The J gene is TRBJ2-7, the V gene TRBV5-1; perhaps TRBD2 as D (6 bases). This CDR3 comprises 14 residues. Germline values: CDR1 SGHRS, CDR2 YFSETQ. Trimming took off 3 bases at V and 3 bases at J, with 13 bases between the two ends. CDR3 coding DNA: TGCGCCAGCAGCTCGGGCGGGGCAGACTACGAGCAGTACTTC. Protein sequence: CASSSGGADYEQYF.

The CDR3 DNA reads as TGTGCCAGCTCACCGGGGCAGGCCCAAGAGCAGTACTTC. Its translation is CASSPGQAQEQYF. The V call is TRBV18, the J call TRBJ2-7; a possible D gene is TRBD1 (5 bases). This CDR3 comprises 13 residues. With 3 bases removed from V and 7 bases from J, the gap between germline ends came to 13 bases. Germline loops: CDR1 KGHSH, CDR2 LQKENI.

This clone is a singleton in its sample. The chain employs TRBV21-1 and TRBJ1-2. TRBV21-1 is described as a pseudogene. This CDR3 is 17 amino acids long. The CDR3 is CASSSLPGGDSSYGYTF. Written as DNA, the CDR3 is TGTGCCAGCAGCAGCCTACCGGGGGGGGACAGCTCTTATGGCTACACCTTC.

The V call is TRBV6-6, the J call TRBJ1-5; D unclear. Trimming took 2 bases from V and 0 from J, leaving 11 bases between them. This CDR3 comprises 16 residues. Germline loops: CDR1 MNHNY, CDR2 SVGAGI (reference sequence). CDR3 in amino acids: CASSYEQSNSNQPQHF. The CDR3 DNA reads TGTGCCAGCAGTTACGAACAGTCCAATAGCAATCAGCCCCAGCATTTT.

DNA for the CDR3: TGCGCCAGCAGCATTCAAGGACAGGGAGGGCAAGAGACCCAGTACTTC. Its translation: CASSIQGQGGQETQYF. The rearrangement uses TRBV5-1 and TRBJ2-5; D is possibly TRBD1 (8 bases). CDR3 length: 16 amino acids. V lost 4 bases and J 2 bases, leaving 18 bases between the germline ends. Germline CDR1 reads SGHRS; CDR2 reads YFSETQ.

The rearrangement uses TRBV15 and TRBJ2-7; the match to TRBD1 covers 7 bases. Germline CDR1 reads LNHNV; CDR2 reads YYDKDF (reference sequence). CDR3 size: 15 residues. V shed 2 bases and J 0 bases; nucleotides not matched to a gene: 4. In nucleotides, the CDR3 is TGTGCCACCAGCAGATTCCGGGACAGCTCCTACGAGCAGTACTTC. Its protein product is CATSRFRDSSYEQYF. The entire variable domain, with the rest obtained from reference TRBV15 and TRBJ2-7, is as follows: DAMVIQNPRYQVTQFGKPVTLSCSQTLNHNVMYWYQQKSSQAPKLLFHYYDKDFNNEADTPDNFQSRRPNTSFCFLDIRSPGLGDTAMYLCATSRFRDSSYEQYFGPGTRLTVT.

The chain links TRBV7-2 to TRBJ2-5; TRBD2 matches at 8 bases. V was clipped by 4 bases and J by 4 bases; unmatched bases: 8. Germline lookup yields CDR1 SGHTA and CDR2 FQGNSA. This CDR3 has 15 amino acids. Written as DNA, the CDR3 is TGTGCCAGCAGCTACCAGCGGGGGCAAGGAGAGACCCAGTACTTC. Protein product: CASSYQRGQGETQYF.

CDR3 sequence reads: CASRLSGTGAYKQYF. The CDR3, as DNA: TGTGCCAGCAGACTTTCGGGGACAGGGGCGTACAAGCAGTACTTC. The chain recombines TRBV25-1 with TRBJ2-7; 10 bases are a match to TRBD1. In germline, CDR1 is MGHDK, CDR2 SYGVNS. The CDR3 is made up of 15 amino acids. V was clipped by 6 bases and J by 8 bases; unmatched bases: 13.

The chain uses TRBV6-5 and TRBJ2-1; no clear D gene. Germline loops: CDR1 MNHEY, CDR2 SVGAGI. The CDR3 is made up of 16 amino acids. The ends were cut back, 0 bases at V and 4 bases at J, with 13 bases in the middle. CDR3: CASSYSATNEYNEQFF. The CDR3 DNA is TGTGCCAGCAGTTACTCGGCGACAAACGAATACAATGAGCAGTTCTTC.

V usage is TRBV6-6 and J usage is TRBJ1-5; D unclear. V was pared by 0 bases and J by 2 bases, with 11 bases between. CDR3 length: 16 amino acids. CDR1 and CDR2 from the germline V gene are MNHNY and SVGAGI (reference sequence). The CDR3 loop reads CASSYSKGGGNQPQHF. The DNA of the CDR3 is TGTGCCAGCAGTTACTCGAAGGGTGGGGGCAATCAGCCCCAGCATTTT.

CDR3 residues: CASSLVGRGTEAFF. In DNA form, the CDR3 reads TGTGCCAGCAGCCTAGTCGGTCGTGGCACTGAAGCTTTCTTT. This chain links TRBV7-2 with TRBJ1-1; D not resolved. Germline CDR1 is SGHTA and CDR2 is FQGNSA. V dropped 5 bases and J dropped 4 bases, with 14 bases sitting between them. This CDR3 is 14 amino acids long.

The rearrangement uses TRBV7-8 and TRBJ2-7, with D unresolved. Trimming removed 4 bases at V and 2 bases at J, with 9 bases between. This CDR3 spans 13 amino acids. Germline assignment: CDR1 SGHVS and CDR2 FQNEAQ. As DNA, the CDR3 is TGTGCCAGCAGCTCAACCGGCCCCTACGAGCAGTACTTC. Protein product: CASSSTGPYEQYF.

The V and J genes are TRBV7-8 and TRBJ2-5; D not resolved. Germline values: CDR1 SGHVS, CDR2 FQNEAQ. V was clipped by 1 base and J by 0 bases, with 9 bases between them. CDR3 length: 15 amino acids. CDR3 nucleotide sequence: TGTGCCAGCAGCTTAGGGCGACACTACCAAGAGACCCAGTACTTC. As protein: CASSLGRHYQETQYF.

V usage is TRBV4-3 and J usage is TRBJ2-7, with D perhaps assigned TRBD1 or TRBD2 (5 bases each). CDR1 LGHNA and CDR2 YSLEER come from the germline V gene. V was shortened by 2 bases and J by 1 base, with 9 bases between the two germline ends. CDR3 size: 14 residues. The CDR3: CASSQTWGSYEQYF. The CDR3 DNA is TGCGCCAGCAGCCAAACCTGGGGGTCCTACGAGCAGTACTTC.

The J gene is TRBJ2-1, the V gene TRBV27; 9 bases map to TRBD2. Germline trimming cut 5 bases from V and 6 bases from J; bases unmatched to any gene: 5. CDR3 size: 14 residues. Germline V gene data show CDR1 as MNHEY and CDR2 as SMNVEV (reference sequence). The CDR3 nucleotides are TGTGCCAGCAGTCGCGGGGGGGTGCCCAATGAGCAGTTCTTC. Its protein product is CASSRGGVPNEQFF.